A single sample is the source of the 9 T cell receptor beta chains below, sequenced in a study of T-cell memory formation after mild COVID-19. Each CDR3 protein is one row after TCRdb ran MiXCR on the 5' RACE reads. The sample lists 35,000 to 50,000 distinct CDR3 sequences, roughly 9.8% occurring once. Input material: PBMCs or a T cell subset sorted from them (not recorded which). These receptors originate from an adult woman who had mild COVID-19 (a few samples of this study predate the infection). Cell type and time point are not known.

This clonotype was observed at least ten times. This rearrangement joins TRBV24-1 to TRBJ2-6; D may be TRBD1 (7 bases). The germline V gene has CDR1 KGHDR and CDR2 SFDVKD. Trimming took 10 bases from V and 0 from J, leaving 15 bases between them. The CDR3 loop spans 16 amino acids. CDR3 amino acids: CATEGQSSSGANVLTF. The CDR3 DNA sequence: TGTGCCACGGAGGGACAGTCGAGCTCTGGGGCCAACGTCCTGACTTTC.

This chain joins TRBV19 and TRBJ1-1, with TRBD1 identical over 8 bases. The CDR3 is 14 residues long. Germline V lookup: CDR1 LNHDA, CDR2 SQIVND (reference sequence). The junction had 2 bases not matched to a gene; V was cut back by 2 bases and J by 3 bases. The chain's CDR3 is CASSITGGHTEAFF. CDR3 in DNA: TGTGCCAGTAGTATAACAGGGGGACACACTGAAGCTTTCTTT.

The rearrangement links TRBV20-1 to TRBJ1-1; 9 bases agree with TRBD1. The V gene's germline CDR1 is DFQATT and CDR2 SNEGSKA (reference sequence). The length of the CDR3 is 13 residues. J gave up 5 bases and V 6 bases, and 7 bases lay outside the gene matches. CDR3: CSALQGAGTEAFF. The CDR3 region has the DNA TGCAGTGCCCTACAGGGGGCGGGAACTGAAGCTTTCTTT.

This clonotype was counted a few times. The CDR3 nucleotides are TGTGCCAGCAGCTCAAGGGTCTATGGCTACACCTTC. This gives the protein CASSSRVYGYTF. The chain uses TRBV11-2 and TRBJ1-2, with D hard to call. V shed 4 bases and J shed 4 bases, with 7 bases lying between them. The CDR3 is made up of 12 amino acids. The germline CDR1 and CDR2 sequences are SGHAT and FQNNGV.

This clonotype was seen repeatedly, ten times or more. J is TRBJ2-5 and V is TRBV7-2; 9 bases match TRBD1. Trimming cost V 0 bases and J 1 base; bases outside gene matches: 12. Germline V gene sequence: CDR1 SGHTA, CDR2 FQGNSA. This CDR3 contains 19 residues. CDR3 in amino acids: CASSLAPVLTGGSQETQYF. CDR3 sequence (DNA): TGTGCCAGCAGCTTAGCTCCGGTTTTGACAGGGGGAAGCCAAGAGACCCAGTACTTC.

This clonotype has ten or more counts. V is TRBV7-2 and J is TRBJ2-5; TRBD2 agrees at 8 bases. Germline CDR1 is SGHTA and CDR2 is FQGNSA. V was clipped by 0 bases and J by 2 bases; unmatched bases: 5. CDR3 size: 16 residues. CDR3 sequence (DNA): TGTGCCAGCAGCTTAGCGCACGGGGGGGGGCAAGAGACCCAGTACTTC. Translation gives CASSLAHGGGQETQYF.

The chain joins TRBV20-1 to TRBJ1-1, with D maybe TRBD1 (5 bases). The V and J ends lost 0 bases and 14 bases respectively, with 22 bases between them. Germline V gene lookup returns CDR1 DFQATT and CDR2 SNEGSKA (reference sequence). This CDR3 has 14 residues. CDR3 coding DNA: TGCAGTGCTAGAGATGGGGCAGGTGGCTATCTCGGGTTCTTT. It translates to CSARDGAGGYLGFF.

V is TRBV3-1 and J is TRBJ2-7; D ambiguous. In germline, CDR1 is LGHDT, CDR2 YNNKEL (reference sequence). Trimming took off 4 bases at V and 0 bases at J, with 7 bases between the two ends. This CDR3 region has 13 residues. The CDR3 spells CASSPLNSYEQYF. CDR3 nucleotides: TGTGCCAGCAGCCCCCTTAACTCCTACGAGCAGTACTTC.

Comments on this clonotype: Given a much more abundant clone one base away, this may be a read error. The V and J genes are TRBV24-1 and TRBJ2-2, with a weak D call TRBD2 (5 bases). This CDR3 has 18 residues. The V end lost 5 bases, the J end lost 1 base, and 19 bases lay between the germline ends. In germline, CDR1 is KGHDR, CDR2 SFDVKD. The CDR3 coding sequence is TGTGCCACCAGTGGATACATGAGGGCAGGTATGAACACCGGGGAGCTGTTTTTT. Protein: CATSGYMRAGMNTGELFF.